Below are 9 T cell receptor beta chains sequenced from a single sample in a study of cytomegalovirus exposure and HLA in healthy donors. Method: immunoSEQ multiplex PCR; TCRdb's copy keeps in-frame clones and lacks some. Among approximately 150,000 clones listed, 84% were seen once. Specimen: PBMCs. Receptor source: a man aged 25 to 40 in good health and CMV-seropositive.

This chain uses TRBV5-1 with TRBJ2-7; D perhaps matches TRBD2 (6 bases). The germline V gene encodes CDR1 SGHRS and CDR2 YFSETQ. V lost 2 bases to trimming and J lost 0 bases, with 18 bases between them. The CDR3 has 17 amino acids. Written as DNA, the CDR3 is TGCGCCAGCAGCTTTGGGTACGGGACTCCCGGCTCCTACGAGCAGTACTTC. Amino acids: CASSFGYGTPGSYEQYF.

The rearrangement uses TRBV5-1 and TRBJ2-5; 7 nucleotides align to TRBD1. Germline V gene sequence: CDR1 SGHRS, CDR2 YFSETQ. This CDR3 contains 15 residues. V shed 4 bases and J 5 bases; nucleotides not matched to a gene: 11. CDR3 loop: CASSARDSLRETQYF. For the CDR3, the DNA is TGCGCCAGCAGCGCTCGGGACAGTTTAAGGGAGACCCAGTACTTC.

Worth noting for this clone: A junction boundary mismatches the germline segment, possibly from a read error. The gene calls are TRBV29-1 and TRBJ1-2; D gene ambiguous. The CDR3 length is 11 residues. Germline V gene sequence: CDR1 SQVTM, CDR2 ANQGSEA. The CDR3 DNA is TGCAGCGTAGAAGCTGACTATGGCTACACCTTC. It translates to CSVEADYGYTF.

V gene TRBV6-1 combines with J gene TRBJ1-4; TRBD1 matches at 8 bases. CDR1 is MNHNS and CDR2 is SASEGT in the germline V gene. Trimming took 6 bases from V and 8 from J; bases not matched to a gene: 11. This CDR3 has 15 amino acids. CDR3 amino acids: CASRPSGGGVEKLFF. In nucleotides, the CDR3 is TGTGCCAGCAGACCTTCAGGGGGCGGAGTGGAAAAACTGTTTTTT.

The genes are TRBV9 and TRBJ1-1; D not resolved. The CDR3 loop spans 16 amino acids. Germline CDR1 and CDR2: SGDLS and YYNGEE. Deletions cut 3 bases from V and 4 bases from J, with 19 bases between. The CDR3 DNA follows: TGTGCCAGCAGCGAAGGTACGACACGCACGGCCACTGAAGCTTTCTTT. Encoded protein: CASSEGTTRTATEAFF. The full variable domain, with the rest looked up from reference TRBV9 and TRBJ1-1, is DSGVTQTPKHLITATGQRVTLRCSPRSGDLSVYWYQQSLDQGLQFLIQYYNGEERAKGNILERFSAQQFPDLHSELNLSSLELGDSALYFCASSEGTTRTATEAFFGQGTRLTVV.

The CDR3 reads CASSPTSIGYGYTF. Here the CDR3 DNA reads TGTGCCAGCAGCCCGACTAGTATCGGATATGGCTACACCTTC. The chain recombines TRBV11-2 with TRBJ1-2; no clear D gene. The CDR3 consists of 14 residues. The germline V gene encodes CDR1 SGHAT and CDR2 FQNNGV. V lost 5 bases to trimming and J lost 5 bases, with 15 bases between them.

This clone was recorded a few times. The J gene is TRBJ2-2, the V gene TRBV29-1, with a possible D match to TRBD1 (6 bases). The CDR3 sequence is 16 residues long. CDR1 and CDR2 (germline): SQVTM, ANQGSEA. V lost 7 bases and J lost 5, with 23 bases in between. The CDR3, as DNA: TGCAGCGCCTCAAGGGGGTCAAATTTTGGGACCGGGGAGCTGTTTTTT. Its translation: CSASRGSNFGTGELFF.

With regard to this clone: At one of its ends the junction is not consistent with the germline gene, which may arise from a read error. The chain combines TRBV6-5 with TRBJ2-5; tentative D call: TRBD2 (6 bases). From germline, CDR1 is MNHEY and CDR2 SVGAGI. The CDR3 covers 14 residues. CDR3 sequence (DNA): TGTGCCAGCAGTTCGACTCGGGGGACGGAGAGCCAGTACTTC. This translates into CASSSTRGTESQYF.

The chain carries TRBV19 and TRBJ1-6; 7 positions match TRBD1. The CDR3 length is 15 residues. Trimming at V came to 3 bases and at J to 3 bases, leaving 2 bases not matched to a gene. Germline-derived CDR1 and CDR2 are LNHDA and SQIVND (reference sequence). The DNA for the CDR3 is TGTGCCAGTAGTATCGGGACAGTCTATAATTCACCCCTCCACTTT. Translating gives CASSIGTVYNSPLHF.